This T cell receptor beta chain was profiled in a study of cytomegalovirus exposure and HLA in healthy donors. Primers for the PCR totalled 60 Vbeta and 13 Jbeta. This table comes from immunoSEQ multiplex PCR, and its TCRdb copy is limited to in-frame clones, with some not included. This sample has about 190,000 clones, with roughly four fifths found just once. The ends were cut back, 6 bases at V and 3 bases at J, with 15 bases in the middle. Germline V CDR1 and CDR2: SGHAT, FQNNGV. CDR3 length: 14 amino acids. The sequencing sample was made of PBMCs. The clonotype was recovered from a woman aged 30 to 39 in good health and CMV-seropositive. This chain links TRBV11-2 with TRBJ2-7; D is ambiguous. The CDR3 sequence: CASRRLSGDYEQYF. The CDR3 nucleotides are TGTGCCAGCAGACGTCTAAGTGGAGACTACGAGCAGTACTTC.